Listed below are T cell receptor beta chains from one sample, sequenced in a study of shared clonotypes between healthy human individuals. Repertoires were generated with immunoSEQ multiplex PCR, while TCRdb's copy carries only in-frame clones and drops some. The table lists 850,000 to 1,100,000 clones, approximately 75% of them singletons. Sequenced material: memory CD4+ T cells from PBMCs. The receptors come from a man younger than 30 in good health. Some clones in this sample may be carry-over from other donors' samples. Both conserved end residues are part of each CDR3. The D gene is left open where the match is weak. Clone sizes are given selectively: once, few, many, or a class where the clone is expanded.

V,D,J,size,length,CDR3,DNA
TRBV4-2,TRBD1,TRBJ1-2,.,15,CASSLEGTGNYGYTF,TGTGCCAGCAGCCTCGAAGGGACAGGGAACTATGGCTACACCTTC
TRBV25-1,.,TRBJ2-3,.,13,CASSLGATDTQYF,TGTGCCAGCAGTTTGGGGGCCACAGATACGCAGTATTTT
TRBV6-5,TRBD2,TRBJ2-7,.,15,CASSARSSGSYEQYF,TGTGCCAGCAGCGCTCGGTCTAGCGGGAGTTACGAGCAGTACTTC
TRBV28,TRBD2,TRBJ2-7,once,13,CATQRELKYEQYF,TGTGCCACCCAGCGGGAGCTAAAGTACGAGCAGTACTTC
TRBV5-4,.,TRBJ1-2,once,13,CASSLKEIYGYTF,TGTGCCAGCAGCTTAAAAGAAATCTATGGCTACACCTTC
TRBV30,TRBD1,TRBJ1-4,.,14,CAWSVWAGGEKLFF,TGTGCCTGGAGTGTATGGGCAGGGGGCGAAAAACTGTTTTTT
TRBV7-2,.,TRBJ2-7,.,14,CASSLASGAYEQYF,TGTGCCAGCAGCTTAGCGTCGGGGGCCTACGAGCAGTACTTC
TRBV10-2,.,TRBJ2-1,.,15,CASRRDRSSYNEQFF,TGCGCCAGCAGGAGAGACAGAAGCTCCTACAATGAGCAGTTCTTC
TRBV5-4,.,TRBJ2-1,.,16,CASTAGARRGVDEQFF,TGTGCCAGCACCGCCGGGGCCCGCCGGGGTGTTGATGAGCAGTTCTTC
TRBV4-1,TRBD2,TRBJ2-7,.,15,CASSQPWGGVREQYF,TGCGCCAGCAGCCAACCCTGGGGGGGGGTACGCGAGCAGTACTTC
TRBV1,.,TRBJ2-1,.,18,CTSRPGLAEGHSYNEQFF,TGCACCAGCAGACCGGGACTAGCGGAGGGGCACTCCTACAATGAGCAGTTCTTC
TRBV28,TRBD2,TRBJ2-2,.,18,CASSLRRASGSDTGELFF,TGTGCCAGCAGTTTGAGGAGGGCTAGCGGGAGCGACACCGGGGAGCTGTTTTTT
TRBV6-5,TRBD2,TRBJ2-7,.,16,CASGWGNSGFLGEQYF,TGTGCCAGCGGTTGGGGGAATAGCGGGTTTTTGGGAGAGCAGTACTTC
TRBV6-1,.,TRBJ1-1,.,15,CASSEYRVMNTEAFF,TGTGCCAGCAGTGAATATCGGGTTATGAACACTGAAGCTTTCTTT
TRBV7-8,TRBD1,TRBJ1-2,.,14,CASSGTGRTYGYTF,TGTGCCAGCAGCGGGACAGGGAGGACCTATGGCTACACCTTC
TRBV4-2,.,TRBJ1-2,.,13,CASSQGGVDGYTF,TGTGCCAGCAGCCAAGGGGGGGTGGATGGCTACACCTTC
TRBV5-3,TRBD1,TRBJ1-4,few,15,CARSLYRGTNEKLFF,TGTGCCAGAAGCCTGTACAGGGGAACTAATGAAAAACTGTTTTTT
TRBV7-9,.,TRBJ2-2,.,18,CASSFGGRARQNTGELFF,TGTGCCAGCAGCTTTGGGGGCAGAGCGAGACAGAACACCGGGGAGCTGTTTTTT
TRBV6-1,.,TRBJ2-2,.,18,CASSARRQLQTNTGELFF,TGTGCCAGCAGTGCAAGACGGCAGCTCCAAACGAACACCGGGGAGCTGTTTTTT
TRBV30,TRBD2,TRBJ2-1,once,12,CAWTSGYNEQFF,TGTGCCTGGACTAGCGGCTACAATGAGCAGTTCTTC
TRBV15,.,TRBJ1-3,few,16,CATSRGAGLAGNTIYF,TGTGCCACCAGCAGGGGCGCAGGGTTGGCTGGAAACACCATATATTTT
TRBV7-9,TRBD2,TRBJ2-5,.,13,CASSATSGETQYF,TGTGCCAGCAGCGCGACTAGCGGCGAGACCCAGTACTTC